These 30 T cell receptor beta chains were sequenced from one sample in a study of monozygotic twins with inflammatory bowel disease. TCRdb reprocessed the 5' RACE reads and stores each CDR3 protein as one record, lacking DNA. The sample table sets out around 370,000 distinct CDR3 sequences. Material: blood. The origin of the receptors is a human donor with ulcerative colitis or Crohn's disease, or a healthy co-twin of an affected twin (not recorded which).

The CDR3 sequence: CASSPEAIGQPQHF. This chain uses TRBV12-3 or TRBV12-4 with TRBJ1-5. The CDR3 has 14 amino acids.

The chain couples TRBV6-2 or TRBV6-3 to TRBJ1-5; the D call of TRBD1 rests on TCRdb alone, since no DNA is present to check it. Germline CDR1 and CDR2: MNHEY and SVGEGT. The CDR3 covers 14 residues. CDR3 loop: CASNLQGAGQPQHF.

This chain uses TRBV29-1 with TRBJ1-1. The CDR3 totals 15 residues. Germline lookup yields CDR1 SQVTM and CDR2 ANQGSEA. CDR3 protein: CSVVGEGWMNTEAFF.

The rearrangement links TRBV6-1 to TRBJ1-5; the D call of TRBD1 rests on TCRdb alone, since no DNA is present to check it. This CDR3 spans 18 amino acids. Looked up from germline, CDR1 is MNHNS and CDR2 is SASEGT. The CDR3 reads CASSDAGTGGTGNQPQHF.

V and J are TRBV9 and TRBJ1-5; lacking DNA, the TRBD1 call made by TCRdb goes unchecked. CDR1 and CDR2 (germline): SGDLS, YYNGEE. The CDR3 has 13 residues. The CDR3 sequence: CASSMNRGGPQHF.

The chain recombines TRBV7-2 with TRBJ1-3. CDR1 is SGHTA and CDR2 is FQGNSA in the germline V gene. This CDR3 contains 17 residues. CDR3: CASSPHGTSKSGNTIYF.

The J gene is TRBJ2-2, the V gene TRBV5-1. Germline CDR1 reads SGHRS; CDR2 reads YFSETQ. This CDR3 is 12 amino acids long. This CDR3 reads CASSENTGELFF.

The CDR3 loop reads CASSTLLTTQYF. The gene calls are TRBV19 and TRBJ2-3. CDR1 is LNHDA, CDR2 SQIVND, per germline (reference sequence). The CDR3 runs 12 residues.

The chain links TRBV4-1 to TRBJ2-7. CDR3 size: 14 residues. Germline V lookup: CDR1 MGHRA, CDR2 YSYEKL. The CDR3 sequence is CASSPVRGSYEQYF.

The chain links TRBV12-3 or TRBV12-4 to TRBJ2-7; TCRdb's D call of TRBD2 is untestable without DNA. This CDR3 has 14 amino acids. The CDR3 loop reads CASRRTSGGIEQYF.

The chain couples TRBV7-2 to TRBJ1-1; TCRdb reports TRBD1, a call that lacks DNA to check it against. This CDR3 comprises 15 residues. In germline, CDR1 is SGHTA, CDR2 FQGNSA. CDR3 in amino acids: CASSYLGDFGTEAFF.

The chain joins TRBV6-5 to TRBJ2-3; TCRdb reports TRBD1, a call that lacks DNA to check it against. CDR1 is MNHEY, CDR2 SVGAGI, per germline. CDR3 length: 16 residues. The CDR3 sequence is CASSYGGASPVRVQYF.

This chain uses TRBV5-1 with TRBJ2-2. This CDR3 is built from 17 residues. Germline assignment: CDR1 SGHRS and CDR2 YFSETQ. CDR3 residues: CASSRLGSTWGTGELFF.

CDR3 residues: CSARWLAGGHRGTDTQYF. The chain employs TRBV20-1 and TRBJ2-3; absent DNA, TCRdb's TRBD2 call cannot be checked. Germline assignment: CDR1 DFQATT and CDR2 SNEGSKA (reference sequence). This CDR3 has 18 amino acids.

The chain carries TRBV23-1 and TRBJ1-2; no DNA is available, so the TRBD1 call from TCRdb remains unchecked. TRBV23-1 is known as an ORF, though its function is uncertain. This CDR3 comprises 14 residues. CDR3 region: CASSQPPDRYGYTF.

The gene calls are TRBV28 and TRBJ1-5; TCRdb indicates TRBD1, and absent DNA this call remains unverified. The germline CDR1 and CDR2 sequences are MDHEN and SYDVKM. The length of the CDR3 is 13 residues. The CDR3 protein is CASSLTGTQPQHF.

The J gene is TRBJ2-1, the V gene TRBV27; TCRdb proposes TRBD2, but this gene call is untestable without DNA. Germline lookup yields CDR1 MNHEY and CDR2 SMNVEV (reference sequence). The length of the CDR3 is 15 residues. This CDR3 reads CASSFSGGAGNEQFF.

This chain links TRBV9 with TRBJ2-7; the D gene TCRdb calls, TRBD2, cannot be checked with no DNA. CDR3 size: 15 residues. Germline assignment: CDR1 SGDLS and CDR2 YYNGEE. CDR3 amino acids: CASSVEASGGYEQYF.

CDR3 sequence: CASSYREDYGYTF. This sequence joins TRBV12-3 or TRBV12-4 and TRBJ1-2; lacking DNA, the TRBD1 call made by TCRdb goes unchecked. The CDR3 runs 13 residues.

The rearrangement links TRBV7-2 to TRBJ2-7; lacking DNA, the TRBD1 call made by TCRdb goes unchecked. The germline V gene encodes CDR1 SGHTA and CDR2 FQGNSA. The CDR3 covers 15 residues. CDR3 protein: CASSLGGGATGEQYF. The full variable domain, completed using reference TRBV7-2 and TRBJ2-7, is GAGVSQSPSNKVTEKGKDVELRCDPISGHTALYWYRQSLGQGLEFLIYFQGNSAPDKSGLPSDRFSAERTGGSVSTLTIQRTQQEDSAVYLCASSLGGGATGEQYFGPGTRLTVT.

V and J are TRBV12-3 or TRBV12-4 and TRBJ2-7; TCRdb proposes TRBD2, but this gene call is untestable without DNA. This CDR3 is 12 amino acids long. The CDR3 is CASIRTGDEQYF.

CDR3 protein: CASSKGKGFDQPQHF. The V call is TRBV7-9, the J call TRBJ1-5. The germline V gene encodes CDR1 SEHNR and CDR2 FQNEAQ (reference sequence). This CDR3 spans 15 amino acids.

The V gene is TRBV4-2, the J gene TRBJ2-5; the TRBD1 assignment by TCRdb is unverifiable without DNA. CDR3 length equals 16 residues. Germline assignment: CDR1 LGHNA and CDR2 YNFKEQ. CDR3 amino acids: CASSHTTSGLQETQYF.

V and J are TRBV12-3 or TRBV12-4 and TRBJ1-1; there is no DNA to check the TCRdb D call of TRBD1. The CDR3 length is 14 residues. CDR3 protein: CASRLQGAITEAFF.

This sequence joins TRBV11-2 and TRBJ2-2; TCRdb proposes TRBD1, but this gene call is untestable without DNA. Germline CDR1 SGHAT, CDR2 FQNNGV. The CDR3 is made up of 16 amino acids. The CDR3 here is CASSLSGQINTGELFF.

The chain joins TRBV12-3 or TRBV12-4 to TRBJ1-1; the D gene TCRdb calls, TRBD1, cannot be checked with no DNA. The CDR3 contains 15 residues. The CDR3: CASSLRQGGDTEAFF.

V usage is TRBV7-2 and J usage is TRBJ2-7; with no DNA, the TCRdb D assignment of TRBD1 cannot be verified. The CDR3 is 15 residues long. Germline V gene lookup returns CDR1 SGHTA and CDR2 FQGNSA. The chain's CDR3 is CASSSRGQGWFEQYF.

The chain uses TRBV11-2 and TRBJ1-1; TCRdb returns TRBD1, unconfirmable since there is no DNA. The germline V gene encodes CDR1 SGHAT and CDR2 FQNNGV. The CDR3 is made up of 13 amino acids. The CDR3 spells CASSPLGNTEAFF.

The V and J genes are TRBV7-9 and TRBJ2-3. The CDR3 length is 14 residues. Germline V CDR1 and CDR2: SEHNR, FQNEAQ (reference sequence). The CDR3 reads CASSLVASTDTQYF.

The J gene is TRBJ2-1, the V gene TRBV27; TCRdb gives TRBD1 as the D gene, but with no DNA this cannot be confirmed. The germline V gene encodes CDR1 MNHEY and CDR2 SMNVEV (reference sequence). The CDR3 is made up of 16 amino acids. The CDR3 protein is CASRLRGTDLGNEQFF.